This entry lists 32 T cell receptor beta chains sequenced from one sample in a study of T-cell memory formation after mild COVID-19. TCRdb reprocessed the 5' RACE reads via MiXCR and lists one record per CDR3 protein. Of about 200,000 distinct CDR3 sequences in the sample, around 8.8% were seen once. Specimen: PBMCs or a T cell subset sorted from them (not recorded which). These receptors all come from a man younger than 35 who had mild COVID-19 (a few samples of this study predate the infection). Cell type and time point are not known.

This clonotype was observed a few times. The chain has TRBV12-3 or TRBV12-4 and TRBJ2-1; 9 bases match TRBD1. CDR3 length equals 15 residues. After removal of 3 bases from V and 6 bases from J, the junction contained 6 bases not matched to a gene. CDR3 nucleotides: TGTGCCAGCAGTTTGATTGGGACAGGGCGCAATGAGCAGTTCTTC. This gives the protein CASSLIGTGRNEQFF.

This clonotype was picked up a small number of times. The V gene is TRBV30, the J gene TRBJ2-7; D possibly corresponds to TRBD1 (6 bases). This CDR3 spans 16 amino acids. In germline, CDR1 is GTSNPN, CDR2 SVGIG (reference sequence). The germline V and J ends were trimmed by 0 bases and 3 bases, with 18 bases remaining between them. The CDR3 region is CAWSVPNTRTVYEQYV. As DNA, the CDR3 is TGTGCCTGGAGTGTACCTAATACCCGGACAGTCTACGAGCAGTACGTC.

This clonotype was counted between two and nine times. The chain recombines TRBV4-3 with TRBJ1-6; the D is unclear. Trimming shortened V by 0 bases and J by 5 bases, and 11 bases separated the two germline ends. The CDR3 is made up of 16 amino acids. The germline CDR1 and CDR2 sequences are LGHNA and YSLEER. The CDR3 DNA is TGCGCCAGCAGCCAAGAAAGTTGGCAGAATAATTCACCCCTCCACTTT. It codes for CASSQESWQNNSPLHF.

This chain joins TRBV3-1 and TRBJ2-2, with no clear D. Trimming shortened V by 4 bases and J by 4 bases, and 10 bases separated the two germline ends. The CDR3 runs to 14 residues. Germline lookup yields CDR1 LGHDT and CDR2 YNNKEL (reference sequence). CDR3 nucleotide sequence: TGTGCCAGCAGCCCCAGGTGGAGCACCGGGGAGCTGTTTTTT. This codes for CASSPRWSTGELFF. Combining the CDR3 with reference TRBV3-1 and TRBJ2-2 gives the whole variable domain DTAVSQTPKYLVTQMGNDKSIKCEQNLGHDTMYWYKQDSKKFLKIMFSYNNKELIINETVPNRFSPKSPDKAHLNLHINSLELGDSAVYFCASSPRWSTGELFFGEGSRLTVL.

This clonotype was picked up a small number of times. The chain is built from TRBV19 and TRBJ2-7; a possible D gene is TRBD2 (6 bases). Germline CDR1 and CDR2: LNHDA and SQIVND (reference sequence). V shed 3 bases and J shed 2 bases, with 8 bases lying between them. The length of the CDR3 is 13 residues. CDR3 in amino acids: CASSMGGAYEQYF. CDR3 bases: TGTGCCAGTAGTATGGGGGGAGCCTACGAGCAGTACTTC.

The chain has TRBV19 and TRBJ1-1; D may be TRBD1 (5 bases). From germline, CDR1 is LNHDA and CDR2 SQIVND (reference sequence). V lost 5 bases to trimming and J lost 0 bases, with 13 bases between them. CDR3 length: 15 amino acids. The CDR3 nucleotides are TGTGCCAGTAGTGCCCCGGGGGGGGTGAACACTGAAGCTTTCTTT. Protein product: CASSAPGGVNTEAFF.

This clonotype was counted between two and nine times. This chain links TRBV27 with TRBJ2-5; D is unclear. Germline-derived CDR1 and CDR2 are MNHEY and SMNVEV (reference sequence). The CDR3 consists of 13 residues. Trimming pared 5 bases from V and 2 bases from J, leaving 9 bases between. Here the CDR3 reads CASSKRIQETQYF. The CDR3 DNA sequence: TGTGCCAGCAGTAAAAGAATACAAGAGACCCAGTACTTC.

This clonotype has only a few counts. The chain is built from TRBV4-3 and TRBJ2-1; 10 nucleotides match TRBD1. The CDR3 has 15 amino acids. The germline V gene has CDR1 LGHNA and CDR2 YSLEER. V gave up 3 bases and J gave up 9 bases; unmatched junction bases: 8. The DNA of the CDR3 is TGCGCCAGCAGCCAGACAGGGGGCGGACCGGGTGAGCAGTTCTTC. Translating it yields CASSQTGGGPGEQFF.

This clonotype was seen at least ten times. V usage is TRBV27 and J usage is TRBJ1-1; D call uncertain. In germline, CDR1 is MNHEY, CDR2 SMNVEV (reference sequence). Between the trimmed V and J ends, which lost 3 bases and 4 bases, there was a span of 9 bases. The CDR3 sequence is 13 residues long. The CDR3, as DNA: TGTGCCAGCAGTTTTAAAGAGACCACTGAAGCTTTCTTT. This codes for CASSFKETTEAFF.

This rearrangement joins TRBV9 to TRBJ2-7; 11 bases match TRBD2. The CDR3 is made up of 16 amino acids. Germline CDR1 is SGDLS and CDR2 is YYNGEE. J was trimmed by 9 bases and V by 2 bases; bases with no gene match: 13. The CDR3 coding sequence is TGTGCCAGCAGCGTCTCGACTAGCGGGGCCCGTGACGGGCAGTACTTC. Translation gives CASSVSTSGARDGQYF.

The gene calls are TRBV6-2 or TRBV6-3 and TRBJ1-5, with a possible D match to TRBD1 (5 bases). The germline V gene has CDR1 MNHEY and CDR2 SVGEGT. The CDR3 has 17 residues. V dropped 0 bases and J dropped 4 bases, with 16 bases sitting between them. CDR3 protein: CASSYSVARAGNQPQHF. In DNA form, the CDR3 reads TGTGCCAGCAGTTACTCGGTGGCCAGGGCCGGGAATCAGCCCCAGCATTTT.

J is TRBJ2-1 and V is TRBV5-1; D is perhaps TRBD1 (6 bases). The germline V gene has CDR1 SGHRS and CDR2 YFSETQ. CDR3 size: 13 residues. The V and J ends lost 5 bases and 5 bases respectively, with 11 bases between them. As DNA, the CDR3 is TGCGCCAGCAGGGGGAACAGGGACAATGAGCAGTTCTTC. Translated, it gives CASRGNRDNEQFF.

This clonotype was observed many times. The J gene is TRBJ1-6, the V gene TRBV5-1; perhaps TRBD1 as D (5 bases). V dropped 1 base and J dropped 8 bases, with 7 bases sitting between them. Germline CDR1 and CDR2: SGHRS and YFSETQ. The CDR3 loop spans 13 amino acids. The CDR3 nucleotides read TGCGCCAGCAGCTTGCAGGGCGATTCACCCCTCCACTTT. Translation: CASSLQGDSPLHF.

The rearrangement links TRBV4-2 to TRBJ1-5; 7 bases fit TRBD1. V shed 1 base, J shed 5 bases, and the junction held 8 bases outside the gene matches. The CDR3 is 16 amino acids. Germline V gives CDR1 LGHNA, CDR2 YNFKEQ. The DNA for the CDR3 is TGTGCCAGCAGCCAAGGATACCGGGACAGTCATCAGCCCCAGCATTTT. Its translation is CASSQGYRDSHQPQHF.

This clonotype was seen a few times. V is TRBV7-2 and J is TRBJ2-5; TRBD2 aligns across 7 bases. The ends lost 5 bases at V and 9 bases at J; junction bases unmatched: 9. From germline, CDR1 is SGHTA and CDR2 FQGNSA. The CDR3 has 13 residues. The CDR3 bases are TGTGCCAGCAGCAACCGAGGGAGGGTGGCCCAGTACTTC. It codes for CASSNRGRVAQYF.

In this sample, this clonotype turned up many times. The V and J genes are TRBV20-1 and TRBJ1-5; no definite D call. V lost 3 bases to trimming and J lost 7 bases, with 13 bases between them. The CDR3 is 13 residues long. Germline V gives CDR1 DFQATT, CDR2 SNEGSKA (reference sequence). CDR3 residues: CSARKVVRQPQHF. The CDR3 DNA reads TGCAGTGCTAGGAAGGTAGTGAGGCAGCCCCAGCATTTT.

This chain links TRBV6-5 with TRBJ2-7; D is uncertain. The CDR3 runs to 15 residues. Trimming cost V 0 bases and J 3 bases, with 12 bases left between them. Per germline, CDR1 MNHEY and CDR2 SVGAGI. In DNA form, the CDR3 reads TGTGCCAGCAGTTACTCTGGGCAGGCGCGCTACGAGCAGTACTTC. Residues: CASSYSGQARYEQYF.

CDR3 DNA sequence: TGTGCCAGCAGCTCGGGATTCATGAACACTGAAGCTTTCTTT. Translation: CASSSGFMNTEAFF. This sequence joins TRBV7-9 and TRBJ1-1; D remains unclear. The CDR3 consists of 14 residues. Trimming left V 4 bases short and J 0 bases short, with 9 bases between. Germline CDR1 is SEHNR and CDR2 is FQNEAQ (reference sequence). The full variable domain, in which reference TRBV7-9 and TRBJ1-1 provide the parts outside the CDR3, is DTGVSQNPRHKITKRGQNVTFRCDPISEHNRLYWYRQTLGQGPEFLTYFQNEAQLEKSRLLSDRFSAERPKGSFSTLEIQRTEQGDSAMYLCASSSGFMNTEAFFGQGTRLTVV.

This clonotype was counted between two and nine times. The chain joins TRBV6-9 to TRBJ1-1; D might be TRBD1 (5 bases). Trimming left V 8 bases short and J 6 bases short, with 25 bases between. The CDR3 contains 16 residues. Looked up from germline, CDR1 is MNHGY and CDR2 is SVAAGI. The CDR3 region is CASHYRVGREESEAFF. DNA for the CDR3: TGTGCCAGCCATTATAGGGTGGGCAGGGAGGAGTCTGAAGCTTTCTTT.

The J gene is TRBJ1-2, the V gene TRBV20-1, with unresolved D. The CDR3 is 13 amino acids. The ends were cut back, 6 bases at V and 8 bases at J, with 19 bases in the middle. Germline loops: CDR1 DFQATT, CDR2 SNEGSKA (reference sequence). As DNA, the CDR3 is TGCAGTGCCACTACCCCAAGGGCCGGCGGCTACACCTTC. Protein: CSATTPRAGGYTF.

This clonotype was seen more than once but under ten times. This rearrangement joins TRBV18 to TRBJ2-1; 8 nucleotides match TRBD1. The CDR3 consists of 14 residues. Germline loops: CDR1 KGHSH, CDR2 LQKENI. Losses at the gene ends were 6 bases for V and 8 bases for J; bases not matched to a gene: 9. CDR3: CASSAGTGVDEQFF. CDR3 sequence (DNA): TGTGCCAGCTCTGCCGGGACAGGCGTCGATGAGCAGTTCTTC.

This clonotype turned up a few times. The J gene is TRBJ1-1, the V gene TRBV7-9, with D possibly being TRBD1 (5 bases). V gave up 1 base and J gave up 7 bases, with 10 bases separating them. CDR3 length: 13 amino acids. CDR1 and CDR2 from the germline V gene are SEHNR and FQNEAQ (reference sequence). For the CDR3, the DNA is TGTGCCAGCAGCTTAGGGCAGGGCAATGAAGCTTTCTTT. Translating gives CASSLGQGNEAFF. Supplemented by reference TRBV7-9 and TRBJ1-1, the full variable domain reads DTGVSQNPRHKITKRGQNVTFRCDPISEHNRLYWYRQTLGQGPEFLTYFQNEAQLEKSRLLSDRFSAERPKGSFSTLEIQRTEQGDSAMYLCASSLGQGNEAFFGQGTRLTVV.

The chain uses TRBV4-2 and TRBJ1-3; no clear D. Trimming left V 0 bases short and J 2 bases short, with 14 bases between. The CDR3 extends over 17 amino acids. Germline V lookup: CDR1 LGHNA, CDR2 YNFKEQ. The CDR3 protein is CASSQERVRMAGNTIYF. The CDR3 nucleotides are TGTGCCAGCAGCCAAGAACGCGTGAGGATGGCTGGAAACACCATATATTTT.

This clonotype appeared many times. V usage is TRBV5-1 and J usage is TRBJ1-1; TRBD1 might be the D (5 bases). V was clipped by 0 bases and J by 1 base, with 10 bases between them. Germline CDR1 reads SGHRS; CDR2 reads YFSETQ. This CDR3 contains 15 residues. Here the CDR3 reads CASSLEPGGNTEAFF. As DNA, the CDR3 is TGCGCCAGCAGCTTGGAGCCGGGGGGGAACACTGAAGCTTTCTTT.

This clonotype was found a few times. The chain links TRBV20-1 to TRBJ1-1, with D perhaps TRBD1 (6 bases). The CDR3 loop spans 11 amino acids. Trimming removed 6 bases from V and 1 base from J, with 6 bases in between. From germline, CDR1 is DFQATT and CDR2 SNEGSKA (reference sequence). In DNA form, the CDR3 reads TGCAGTGCGGGACAGAACACTGAAGCTTTCTTT. It codes for CSAGQNTEAFF.

The chain is built from TRBV2 and TRBJ1-2; D may be TRBD1 (5 bases). The V gene lost 2 bases and the J gene lost 2 bases, with 9 bases spanning the gap. Germline CDR1 reads SNHLY; CDR2 reads FYNNEI. CDR3 length equals 14 residues. CDR3 coding DNA: TGTGCCAGCAGTGAAAGGTGGGGGAACTATGGCTACACCTTC. As protein: CASSERWGNYGYTF.

In this sample, this clonotype turned up a few times. CDR3 sequence: CASTFDSPNQPQHF. The DNA of the CDR3 is TGTGCCAGCACCTTTGACAGCCCCAATCAGCCCCAGCATTTT. The V and J genes are TRBV28 and TRBJ1-5, with D possibly being TRBD1 (5 bases). This CDR3 region has 14 residues. Germline V CDR1 and CDR2: MDHEN, SYDVKM. V shed 7 bases and J shed 3 bases, with 13 bases lying between them.

The J gene is TRBJ1-2, the V gene TRBV25-1, with D perhaps matching TRBD1 (6 bases). Trimming cost V 1 base and J 4 bases, with 7 bases left between them. CDR1 and CDR2 from the germline V gene are MGHDK and SYGVNS. CDR3 length: 13 residues. The CDR3 coding sequence is TGTGCCAGCAGTGAATTAGGGGGCTATGGCTACACCTTC. This translates into CASSELGGYGYTF.

A few counts support this clonotype. The chain has TRBV6-5 and TRBJ1-2; D may be TRBD1 (6 bases). This CDR3 region has 13 residues. V dropped 10 bases and J dropped 4 bases, with 16 bases sitting between them. Germline-derived CDR1 and CDR2 are MNHEY and SVGAGI. CDR3 nucleotide sequence: TGTGCCACTGGGGGGGCCCAGGGCTATGGCTACACCTTC. This translates into CATGGAQGYGYTF.

This clonotype was counted only a few times. CDR3 sequence (DNA): TGCGCCAGCAGCTTATCCTGGACAAACACCGGGGAGCTGTTTTTT. Amino acids: CASSLSWTNTGELFF. The chain combines TRBV5-1 with TRBJ2-2; D perhaps matches TRBD1 (5 bases). The CDR3 extends over 15 amino acids. Germline-derived CDR1 and CDR2 are SGHRS and YFSETQ. V was cut by 2 bases and J by 2 bases, with 10 bases left in between. The full variable domain, rest sourced from reference TRBV5-1 and TRBJ2-2, is KAGVTQTPRYLIKTRGQQVTLSCSPISGHRSVSWYQQTPGQGLQFLFEYFSETQRNKGNFPGRFSGRQFSNSRSEMNVSTLELGDSALYLCASSLSWTNTGELFFGEGSRLTVL.

This clonotype has a count of ten or more. CDR3: CASKEKASGYVEQYF. CDR3 sequence (DNA): TGTGCCAGTAAGGAGAAGGCTAGCGGGTACGTCGAGCAGTACTTC. The V gene is TRBV19, the J gene TRBJ2-7; TRBD2 matches at 8 bases. J lost 6 bases, V lost 7 bases, and 14 bases had no gene match. The CDR3 covers 15 residues. Per the germline V gene, CDR1 is LNHDA and CDR2 is SQIVND (reference sequence).

This clonotype turned up a few times. CDR3 sequence (DNA): TGTGCCAGCAGCGAAACTAGCGGAGAGACCCAGTACTTC. Protein product: CASSETSGETQYF. The chain uses TRBV9 and TRBJ2-5; 8 nucleotides align to TRBD2. The CDR3 runs to 13 residues. Germline CDR1 is SGDLS and CDR2 is YYNGEE. V shed 3 bases and J 4 bases; nucleotides not matched to a gene: 2.